These T cell receptor beta chains were read from a single sample in a study of vaccination effects on CD4 cells after COVID-19. Assay used: immunoSEQ multiplex PCR; TCRdb lists only in-frame clones, some missing. Seen here are about 24,000 clones, around 67% observed once, and the top ten hold 6.5% to 8%. The antigens of these receptors remain unknown. The input for sequencing was CD4+ T cells from PBMCs cultured with SARS-CoV-2 spike peptides, taken after COVID-19 vaccination. These receptors all stem from a human donor who received a COVID-19 vaccine. The conserved cysteine and the conserved F or W are not part of the CDR3 here. Fields, in order: V gene, clone size, D gene, J gene, CDR3 protein. D genes are given only for firm matches. Size is stated for part of the rows, as once, few or many counts, or as a class when the clone is expanded.

V gene: TRBV7-9; clone size: once; D gene: TRBD1; J gene: TRBJ1-6; CDR3 protein: ASSPFDRANSPLH
V gene: TRBV7-8; clone size: NA; D gene: TRBD2; J gene: TRBJ2-2; CDR3 protein: ASKRASGYTGELF
V gene: TRBV18; clone size: NA; D gene: NA; J gene: TRBJ2-5; CDR3 protein: ASSPPASSIQETQY
V gene: TRBV5-4; clone size: NA; D gene: TRBD2; J gene: TRBJ2-1; CDR3 protein: ASSLMTSGRNEQF
V gene: TRBV30; clone size: NA; D gene: NA; J gene: TRBJ2-5; CDR3 protein: AWRPGPQETQY
V gene: TRBV9; clone size: few; D gene: NA; J gene: TRBJ1-3; CDR3 protein: ASSVGGSSGNTIY
V gene: TRBV5-5; clone size: NA; D gene: NA; J gene: TRBJ2-3; CDR3 protein: ASSLVPEGTITDTQY
V gene: TRBV21-1; clone size: NA; D gene: NA; J gene: TRBJ2-1; CDR3 protein: ASSKKARGGSYNEQF
V gene: TRBV19; clone size: NA; D gene: NA; J gene: TRBJ1-4; CDR3 protein: ASTPRGFNEKLF
V gene: TRBV6-2/TRBV6-3; clone size: NA; D gene: NA; J gene: TRBJ2-3; CDR3 protein: ASSYETDTQY
V gene: TRBV5-1; clone size: once; D gene: NA; J gene: TRBJ1-5; CDR3 protein: ASSLEGVGQPQH
V gene: TRBV27; clone size: few; D gene: TRBD1; J gene: TRBJ2-1; CDR3 protein: ASAAGTGAISSYNEQF
V gene: TRBV10-1; clone size: few; D gene: NA; J gene: TRBJ1-2; CDR3 protein: ASSDRGNRGYT
V gene: TRBV4-1; clone size: NA; D gene: NA; J gene: TRBJ1-1; CDR3 protein: ASSQASVQMGTEAF
V gene: TRBV20-1; clone size: NA; D gene: NA; J gene: TRBJ1-6; CDR3 protein: SASPRGPLH
V gene: TRBV9; clone size: NA; D gene: TRBD1; J gene: TRBJ2-3; CDR3 protein: ASSAPGTGTDTQY
V gene: TRBV6-5; clone size: NA; D gene: NA; J gene: TRBJ1-6; CDR3 protein: ASSLQPRGSPLH
V gene: TRBV7-2; clone size: NA; D gene: TRBD2; J gene: TRBJ2-1; CDR3 protein: ASSFGGRASYNEQF
V gene: TRBV4-1; clone size: NA; D gene: NA; J gene: TRBJ2-7; CDR3 protein: ASSQEVTYYYEQY
V gene: TRBV7-8; clone size: NA; D gene: TRBD1; J gene: TRBJ2-3; CDR3 protein: ASSQRRDSSWDTQY
V gene: TRBV10-3; clone size: once; D gene: NA; J gene: TRBJ2-7; CDR3 protein: AISAFTGLREQY
V gene: TRBV5-1; clone size: NA; D gene: NA; J gene: TRBJ2-1; CDR3 protein: ASSLDGDSYNEQF
V gene: TRBV14; clone size: NA; D gene: NA; J gene: TRBJ2-3; CDR3 protein: ASSPYGRGPDTQY
V gene: TRBV30; clone size: few; D gene: TRBD1; J gene: TRBJ1-4; CDR3 protein: AWRPPDRGLEKLF
V gene: TRBV6-4; clone size: medium-sized; D gene: NA; J gene: TRBJ2-1; CDR3 protein: ASSAQGRSGNEQF
V gene: TRBV6-6; clone size: NA; D gene: NA; J gene: TRBJ1-5; CDR3 protein: ASSYRTIGGQPQH
V gene: TRBV27; clone size: NA; D gene: TRBD2; J gene: TRBJ2-7; CDR3 protein: ASSRWGGYEQY
V gene: TRBV10-3; clone size: NA; D gene: TRBD2; J gene: TRBJ2-3; CDR3 protein: AISEQGGSDTQY
V gene: TRBV29-1; clone size: NA; D gene: TRBD1; J gene: TRBJ1-4; CDR3 protein: SGQTGAAEKLF
V gene: TRBV19; clone size: NA; D gene: TRBD2; J gene: TRBJ2-5; CDR3 protein: ASRGAAGGQETQY
V gene: TRBV27; clone size: NA; D gene: NA; J gene: TRBJ1-6; CDR3 protein: ASSFFLRSNSPLH
V gene: TRBV7-9; clone size: NA; D gene: NA; J gene: TRBJ1-6; CDR3 protein: ASSGGSNSPLH
V gene: TRBV5-1; clone size: few; D gene: NA; J gene: TRBJ1-3; CDR3 protein: ASSSNVIGSGNTIY
V gene: TRBV3-1/TRBV3-2; clone size: once; D gene: NA; J gene: TRBJ1-1; CDR3 protein: ASSPPGRMNTEAF
V gene: TRBV11-3; clone size: NA; D gene: NA; J gene: TRBJ1-1; CDR3 protein: ASSLGIEAF
V gene: TRBV14; clone size: few; D gene: NA; J gene: TRBJ1-1; CDR3 protein: ASSQDFGTWNTEAF
V gene: TRBV6-2/TRBV6-3; clone size: NA; D gene: TRBD1; J gene: TRBJ2-7; CDR3 protein: ASSRPTGTVTYEQY